This TCR beta chain came from a study of cytomegalovirus exposure and HLA in healthy donors. Study in general: A prior analysis found some 110 million unique TCR beta sequences from 150 million to 200 million T cells. Study outcomes and limitations: Reportedly, HLA-A and HLA-B alleles of most subjects were accurately predicted from TCR beta.

Both 60 Vbeta primers and 13 Jbeta primers went into the PCR. Assay: immunoSEQ multiplex PCR; the TCRdb copy retains only in-frame clones and omits some. This sample yields 200,000 to 300,000 clones, of which approximately 84% are seen a single time; 0.2% to 0.25% belongs to the top ten. The length of the CDR3 is 15 residues. After removal of 2 bases from V and 4 bases from J, the junction contained 3 bases not matched to a gene. Germline CDR1 MNHEY, CDR2 SMNVEV (reference sequence). Worth noting for this clone: Its antigen remains unidentified.

J is TRBJ2-1 and V is TRBV27, with 9 nucleotides matching TRBD2. The sequence derives from a girl aged 2-9 years in good health and CMV-seronegative. Sequencing was carried out using PBMCs. The CDR3 loop is CASSLGLAGYNEQFF. CDR3 bases: TGTGCCAGCAGTTTAGGGCTAGCGGGGTACAATGAGCAGTTCTTC.